This T cell receptor (beta chain) stems from a study of vaccination effects on CD4 cells after COVID-19. Turning to this clone: The antigen is undetermined.

The table came from immunoSEQ multiplex PCR; TCRdb's copy has only in-frame clones and leaves some out. The profile shows about 81,000 clones, 60% to 85% of them singletons. CD4+ T cells specific for antigen were expanded with viral peptide pools by the ViraFEST assay before sequencing. Cells that had been cultured for approximately eleven days were the source of isolated CD4+ T cells. Participants were vaccinated with two doses of either the BNT162b2 or mRNA-1273 vaccine. V lost 0 bases and J lost 4; bases outside the gene matches: 10. The CDR3 has 17 residues. The source is a human donor who received a COVID-19 vaccine. The chain has TRBV5-3 and TRBJ2-5; 9 bases align to TRBD1. TRBV5-3 is known as an ORF, though its function is uncertain. Sequences were derived from CD4+ T cells from PBMCs cultured with HCoV-OC43 spike peptides, sampled after COVID-19 vaccination. Subset described: HCoV-OC43 spike overlapping peptide pool stimulation. CDR3 region: CARSLGGMGQGRETQYF. The CDR3 DNA sequence: TGTGCCAGAAGCTTGGGAGGGATGGGACAGGGTAGAGAGACCCAGTACTTC.